This T cell receptor (beta chain) was documented in a study of Ad26.COV2.S vaccination and SARS-CoV-2 variants. General observations from the study: Vaccine and placebo groups showed comparable non-spike TCR breadth.

The CDR3 covers 14 residues. V dropped 6 bases and J dropped 1; count of bases not matched to a gene: 5. In germline, CDR1 is MNHEY, CDR2 SVGAGI. Profiling relied on immunoSEQ multiplex PCR, and the TCRdb table lists in-frame clones only, not all of them. The repertoire holds about 400,000 clones, 85% to 90% seen once, with 3.6% in the top ten. On this clone itself: Its specificity is unknown.

Treatment: around 19 received Ad26.COV2.S at low or high dose, single or two shots; a few received placebo; per-sample allocation not given. The samples date from day 63 after the first vaccine or placebo injection. Based in Boston, the donor was an adult of 18-55 years. The chain combines TRBV6-5 with TRBJ2-5; TRBD1 aligns across 7 bases. The sample in question was peripheral blood, obtained in a trial of Ad26.COV2.S vaccine versus placebo. The TCR was taken from a person aged 18-65 years who received the Ad26.COV2.S COVID-19 vaccine or a placebo. CDR3 DNA sequence: TGTGCCAGCAGCCAACAGGGGACCCAAGAGACCCAGTACTTC. Translated: CASSQQGTQETQYF.